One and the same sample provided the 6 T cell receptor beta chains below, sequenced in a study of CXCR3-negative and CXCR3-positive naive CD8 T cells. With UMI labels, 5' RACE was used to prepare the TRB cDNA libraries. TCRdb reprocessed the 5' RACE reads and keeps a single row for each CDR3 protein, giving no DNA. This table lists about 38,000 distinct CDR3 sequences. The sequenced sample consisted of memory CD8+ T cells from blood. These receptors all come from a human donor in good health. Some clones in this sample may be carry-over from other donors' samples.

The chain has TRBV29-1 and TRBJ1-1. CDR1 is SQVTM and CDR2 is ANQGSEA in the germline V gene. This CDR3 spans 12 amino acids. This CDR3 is CSVVGMNTEAFF.

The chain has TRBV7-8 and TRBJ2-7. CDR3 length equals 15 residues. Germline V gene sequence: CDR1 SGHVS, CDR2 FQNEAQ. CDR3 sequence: CASSLEWGTNYEQYF. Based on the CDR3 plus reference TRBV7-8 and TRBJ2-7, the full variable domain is GAGVSQSPRYKVAKRGQDVALRCDPISGHVSLFWYQQALGQGPEFLTYFQNEAQLDKSGLPSDRFFAERPEGSVSTLKIQRTQQEDSAVYLCASSLEWGTNYEQYFGPGTRLTVT.

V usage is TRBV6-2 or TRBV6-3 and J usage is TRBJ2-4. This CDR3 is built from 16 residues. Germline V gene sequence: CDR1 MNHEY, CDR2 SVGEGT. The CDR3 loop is CASSYGSLLAKNIQYF.

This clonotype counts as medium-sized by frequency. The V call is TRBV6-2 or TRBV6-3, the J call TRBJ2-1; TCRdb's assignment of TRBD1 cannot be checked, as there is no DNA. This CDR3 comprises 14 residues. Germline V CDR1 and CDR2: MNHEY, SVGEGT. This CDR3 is CASSRGAGIDEQFF.

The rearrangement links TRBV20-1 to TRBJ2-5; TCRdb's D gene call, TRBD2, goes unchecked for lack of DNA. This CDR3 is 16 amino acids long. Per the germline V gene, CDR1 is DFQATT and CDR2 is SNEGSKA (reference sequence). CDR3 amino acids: CSARDKSAWEGETQYF.

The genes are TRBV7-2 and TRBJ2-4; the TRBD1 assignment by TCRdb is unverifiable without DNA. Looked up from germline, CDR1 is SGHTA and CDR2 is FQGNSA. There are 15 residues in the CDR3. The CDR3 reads CASKAVLGQDNIQYF.